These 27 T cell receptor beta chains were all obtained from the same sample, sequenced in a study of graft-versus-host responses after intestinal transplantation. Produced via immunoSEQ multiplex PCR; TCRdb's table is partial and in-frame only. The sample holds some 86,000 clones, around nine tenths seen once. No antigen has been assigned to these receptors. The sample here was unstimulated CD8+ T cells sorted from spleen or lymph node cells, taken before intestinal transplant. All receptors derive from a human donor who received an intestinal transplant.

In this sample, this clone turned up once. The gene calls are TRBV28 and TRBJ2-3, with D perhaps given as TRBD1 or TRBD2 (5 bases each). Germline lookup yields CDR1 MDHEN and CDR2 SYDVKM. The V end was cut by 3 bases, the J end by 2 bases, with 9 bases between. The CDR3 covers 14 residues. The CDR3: CASSFVGTTDTQYF. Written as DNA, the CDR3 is TGTGCCAGCAGTTTTGTCGGGACCACAGATACGCAGTATTTT.

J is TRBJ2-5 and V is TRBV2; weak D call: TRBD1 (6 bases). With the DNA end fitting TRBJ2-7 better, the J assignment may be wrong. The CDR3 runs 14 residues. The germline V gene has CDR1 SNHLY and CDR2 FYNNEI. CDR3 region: CASSDSWGLYEQYF. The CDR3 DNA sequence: TGTGCCAGCAGTGACTCGTGGGGGCTCTACGAGCAGTACTTC.

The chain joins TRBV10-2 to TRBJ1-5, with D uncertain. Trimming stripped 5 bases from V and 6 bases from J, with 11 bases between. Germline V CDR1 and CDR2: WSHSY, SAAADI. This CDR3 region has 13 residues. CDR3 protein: CASSPGLSQPQHF. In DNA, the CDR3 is TGCGCCAGCAGTCCGGGATTAAGTCAGCCCCAGCATTTT.

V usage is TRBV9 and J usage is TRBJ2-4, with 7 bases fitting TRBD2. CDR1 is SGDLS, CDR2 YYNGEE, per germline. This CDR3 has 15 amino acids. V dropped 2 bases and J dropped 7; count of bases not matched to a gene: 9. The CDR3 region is CASSVGGGAGNIQYF. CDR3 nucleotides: TGTGCCAGCAGCGTGGGGGGAGGGGCCGGGAACATTCAGTACTTC. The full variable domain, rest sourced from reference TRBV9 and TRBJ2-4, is DSGVTQTPKHLITATGQRVTLRCSPRSGDLSVYWYQQSLDQGLQFLIQYYNGEERAKGNILERFSAQQFPDLHSELNLSSLELGDSALYFCASSVGGGAGNIQYFGAGTRLSVL.

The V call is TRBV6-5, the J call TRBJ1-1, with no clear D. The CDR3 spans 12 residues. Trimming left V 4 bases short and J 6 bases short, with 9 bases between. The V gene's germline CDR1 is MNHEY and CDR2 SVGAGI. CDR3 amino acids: CASSFPGSEAFF. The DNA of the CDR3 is TGTGCCAGCAGTTTTCCTGGTTCTGAAGCTTTCTTT.

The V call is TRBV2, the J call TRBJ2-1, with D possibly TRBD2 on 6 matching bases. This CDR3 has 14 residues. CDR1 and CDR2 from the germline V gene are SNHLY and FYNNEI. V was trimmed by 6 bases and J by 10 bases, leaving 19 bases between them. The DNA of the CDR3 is TGTGCCAGCAGCCCGGGACTTTGGGGAGACGAGCAGTTCTTC. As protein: CASSPGLWGDEQFF.

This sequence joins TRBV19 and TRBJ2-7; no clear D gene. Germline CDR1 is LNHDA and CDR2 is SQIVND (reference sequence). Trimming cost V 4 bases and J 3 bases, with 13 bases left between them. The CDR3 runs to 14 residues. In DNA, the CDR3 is TGTGCCAGTAGTAGATGGCTGCCCTTCTACGAGCAGTACTTC. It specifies CASSRWLPFYEQYF.

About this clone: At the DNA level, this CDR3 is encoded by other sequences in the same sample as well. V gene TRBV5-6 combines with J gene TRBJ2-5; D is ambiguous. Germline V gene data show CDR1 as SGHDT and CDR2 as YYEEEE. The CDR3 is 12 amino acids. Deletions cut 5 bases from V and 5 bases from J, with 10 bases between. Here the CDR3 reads CASSPGGETQYF. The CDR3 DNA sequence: TGTGCCAGCAGTCCGGGTGGGGAGACCCAGTACTTC.

The CDR3 reads CASSPVEGGMDGYTF. The CDR3 DNA follows: TGTGCCAGCAGCCCCGTGGAAGGGGGGATGGATGGCTACACCTTC. This chain uses TRBV11-1 with TRBJ1-2, with D tentatively TRBD1 (6 bases). V lost 5 bases and J 6 bases, leaving 19 bases between the germline ends. The V gene's germline CDR1 is SGHAT and CDR2 FQDESV (reference sequence). The CDR3 consists of 15 residues. Together with reference TRBV11-1 and TRBJ1-2, the CDR3 gives the full variable domain: EAEVAQSPRYKITEKSQAVAFWCDPISGHATLYWYRQILGQGPELLVQFQDESVVDDSQLPKDRFSAERLKGVDSTLKIQPAELGDSAMYLCASSPVEGGMDGYTFGSGTRLTVV.

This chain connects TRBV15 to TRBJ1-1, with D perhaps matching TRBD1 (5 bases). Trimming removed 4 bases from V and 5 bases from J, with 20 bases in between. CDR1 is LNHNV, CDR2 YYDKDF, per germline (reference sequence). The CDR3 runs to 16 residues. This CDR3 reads CATSMLPGSSRTEAFF. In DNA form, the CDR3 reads TGTGCCACCAGCATGCTTCCAGGGAGTAGTAGGACTGAAGCTTTCTTT.

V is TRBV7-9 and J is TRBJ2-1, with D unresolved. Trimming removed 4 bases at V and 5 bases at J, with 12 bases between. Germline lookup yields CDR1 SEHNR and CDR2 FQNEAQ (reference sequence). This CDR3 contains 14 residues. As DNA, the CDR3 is TGTGCCAGCAGCTCCCGTTGGCTGGACAATGAGCAGTTCTTC. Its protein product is CASSSRWLDNEQFF.

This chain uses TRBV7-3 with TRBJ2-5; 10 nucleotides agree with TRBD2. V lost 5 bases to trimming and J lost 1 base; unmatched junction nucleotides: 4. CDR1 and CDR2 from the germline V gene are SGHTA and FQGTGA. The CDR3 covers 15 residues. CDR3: CASSKLAGTQETQYF. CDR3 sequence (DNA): TGTGCCAGCAGCAAACTAGCGGGGACCCAAGAGACCCAGTACTTC.

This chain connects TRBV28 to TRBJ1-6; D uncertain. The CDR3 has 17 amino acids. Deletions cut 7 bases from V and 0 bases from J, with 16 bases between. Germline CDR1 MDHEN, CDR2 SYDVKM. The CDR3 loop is CASKHAEGNSYNSPLHF. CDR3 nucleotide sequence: TGTGCCAGCAAACACGCGGAGGGCAACTCCTATAATTCACCCCTCCACTTT.

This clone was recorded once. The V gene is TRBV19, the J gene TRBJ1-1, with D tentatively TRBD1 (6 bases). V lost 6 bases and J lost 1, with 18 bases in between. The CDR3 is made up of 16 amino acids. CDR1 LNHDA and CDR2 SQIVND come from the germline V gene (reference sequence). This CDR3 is CASSYSSPTGNTEAFF. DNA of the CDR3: TGTGCCAGTAGCTACTCAAGTCCGACAGGGAACACTGAAGCTTTCTTT.

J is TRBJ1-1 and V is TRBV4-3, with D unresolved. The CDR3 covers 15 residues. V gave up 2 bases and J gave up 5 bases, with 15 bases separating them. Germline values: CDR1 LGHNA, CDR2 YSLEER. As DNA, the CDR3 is TGCGCCAGCAGCCAAATACCGGGCCGAAGGACTGAAGCTTTCTTT. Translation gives CASSQIPGRRTEAFF.

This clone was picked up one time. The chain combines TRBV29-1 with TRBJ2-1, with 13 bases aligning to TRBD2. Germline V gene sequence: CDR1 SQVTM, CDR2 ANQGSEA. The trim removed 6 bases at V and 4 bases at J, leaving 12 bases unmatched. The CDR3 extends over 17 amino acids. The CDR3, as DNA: TGCAGCGTAATTACCCAGGGACTAGCGGGATTTTACAATGAGCAGTTCTTC. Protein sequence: CSVITQGLAGFYNEQFF.

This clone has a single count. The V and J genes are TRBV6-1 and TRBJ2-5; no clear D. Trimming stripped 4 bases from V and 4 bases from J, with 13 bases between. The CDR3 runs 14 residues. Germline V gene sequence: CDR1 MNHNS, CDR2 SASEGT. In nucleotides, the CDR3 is TGTGCCAGCAGTGGATCTAGGTGGGCAGAGACCCAGTACTTC. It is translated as CASSGSRWAETQYF.

CDR3 loop: CASSPSLSTDTQYF. The CDR3 nucleotides are TGTGCCAGCAGCCCCTCCCTAAGCACAGATACGCAGTATTTT. The V and J genes are TRBV4-2 and TRBJ2-3; D gene uncertain. The ends were cut back, 4 bases at V and 0 bases at J, with 8 bases in the middle. CDR1 and CDR2 (germline): LGHNA, YNFKEQ. This CDR3 is 14 amino acids long.

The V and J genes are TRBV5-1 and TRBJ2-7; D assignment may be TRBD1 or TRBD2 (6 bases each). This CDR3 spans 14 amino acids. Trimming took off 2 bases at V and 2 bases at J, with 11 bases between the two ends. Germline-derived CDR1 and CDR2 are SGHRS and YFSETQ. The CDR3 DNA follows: TGCGCCAGCAGCTTCTACGGGGGCACCTACGAGCAGTACTTC. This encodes CASSFYGGTYEQYF.

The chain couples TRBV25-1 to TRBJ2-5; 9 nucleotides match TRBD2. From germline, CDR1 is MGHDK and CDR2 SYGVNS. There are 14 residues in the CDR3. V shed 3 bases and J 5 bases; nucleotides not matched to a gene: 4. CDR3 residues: CASSERGGMETQYF. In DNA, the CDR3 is TGTGCCAGCAGTGAGCGGGGGGGCATGGAGACCCAGTACTTC.

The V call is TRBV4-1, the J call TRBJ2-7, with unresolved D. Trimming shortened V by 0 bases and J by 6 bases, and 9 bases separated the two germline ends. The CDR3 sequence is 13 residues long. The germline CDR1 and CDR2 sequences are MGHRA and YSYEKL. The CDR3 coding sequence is TGCGCCAGCAGCCAAGAACCCGAAGGCGAGCAGTACTTC. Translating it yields CASSQEPEGEQYF.

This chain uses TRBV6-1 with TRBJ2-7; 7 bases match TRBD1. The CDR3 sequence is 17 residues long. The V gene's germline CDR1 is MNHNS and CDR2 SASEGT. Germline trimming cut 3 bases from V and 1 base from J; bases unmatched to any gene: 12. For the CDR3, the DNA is TGTGCCAGCAGTGATCCGTACAGGGGCCTCTTGTCCTACGAGCAGTACTTC. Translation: CASSDPYRGLLSYEQYF.

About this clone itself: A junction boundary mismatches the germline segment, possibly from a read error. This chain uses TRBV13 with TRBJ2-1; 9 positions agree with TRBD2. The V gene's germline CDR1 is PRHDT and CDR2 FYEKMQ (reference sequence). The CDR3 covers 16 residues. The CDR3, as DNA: TGTGCCAGCAGCCCAGGCTGGGCTAGCGGGAACAACGAGCAGTTCTTC. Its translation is CASSPGWASGNNEQFF.

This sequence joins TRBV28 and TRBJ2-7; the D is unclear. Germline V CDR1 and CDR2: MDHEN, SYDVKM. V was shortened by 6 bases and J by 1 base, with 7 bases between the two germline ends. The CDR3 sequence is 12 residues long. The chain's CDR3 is CASSRTSYEQYF. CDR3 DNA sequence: TGTGCCAGCAGCAGGACGTCCTACGAGCAGTACTTC.

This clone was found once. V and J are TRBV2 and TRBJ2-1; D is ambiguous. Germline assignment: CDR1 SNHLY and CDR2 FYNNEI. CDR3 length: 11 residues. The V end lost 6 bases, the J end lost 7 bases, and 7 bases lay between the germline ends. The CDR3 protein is CASSDSNEQFF. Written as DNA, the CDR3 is TGTGCCAGCAGCGATAGTAATGAGCAGTTCTTC.

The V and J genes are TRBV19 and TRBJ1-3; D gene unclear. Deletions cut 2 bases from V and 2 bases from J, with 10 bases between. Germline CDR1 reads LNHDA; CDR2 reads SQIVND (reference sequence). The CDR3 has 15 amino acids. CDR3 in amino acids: CASSISQNTGNTIYF. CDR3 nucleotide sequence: TGTGCCAGTAGTATAAGCCAGAACACTGGAAACACCATATATTTT.

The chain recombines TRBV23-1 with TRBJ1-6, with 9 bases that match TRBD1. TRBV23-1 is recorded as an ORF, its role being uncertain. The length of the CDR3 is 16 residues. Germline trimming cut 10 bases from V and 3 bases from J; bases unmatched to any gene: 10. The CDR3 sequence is CANQPGQGGYNSPLHF. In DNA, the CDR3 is TGCGCCAACCAACCGGGACAGGGCGGCTATAATTCACCCCTCCACTTT.